Listed here are 23 T cell receptor beta chains from one sample, sequenced in a study of a mutant IDH1 vaccine in newly diagnosed glioma. Time point given: week 35, safety follow-up. What each vaccine dose contained was 300 ug of mutant IDH1 20-mer peptide, accompanied by topical imiquimod. No antigen is known for these receptors. Assay used: immunoSEQ multiplex PCR; TCRdb lists only in-frame clones, some missing. The table includes tens of thousands of clones, around 84% detected once. Sequencing used PBMCs, obtained from a glioma patient whose treatment included an IDH1 peptide vaccine. These receptors were obtained from a man aged 25-45 years with glioma.

V gene TRBV5-1 combines with J gene TRBJ1-3, with unresolved D. Germline assignment: CDR1 SGHRS and CDR2 YFSETQ. Trimming stripped 0 bases from V and 7 bases from J, with 17 bases between. There are 16 residues in the CDR3. The CDR3 DNA reads as TGCGCCAGCAGCTTGGATGGGAGCTTGGGATGGAACACCATATATTTT. Protein sequence: CASSLDGSLGWNTIYF.

The chain carries TRBV18 and TRBJ2-1, with 7 bases identical to TRBD2. This CDR3 is 16 amino acids long. The J segment lost 8 bases and the V segment lost 4 bases, leaving 14 bases of the junction unmatched. CDR1 is KGHSH and CDR2 is LQKENI in the germline V gene. The CDR3 sequence: CASSLSGPRVLHEQFF. The CDR3 bases are TGTGCCAGCTCACTTAGCGGGCCTAGGGTCCTTCATGAGCAGTTCTTC.

This chain uses TRBV19 with TRBJ2-7; D unresolved. With 2 bases removed from V and 3 bases from J, the gap between germline ends came to 11 bases. The V gene's germline CDR1 is LNHDA and CDR2 SQIVND (reference sequence). This CDR3 has 14 amino acids. CDR3 loop: CASSISAQLYEQYF. The CDR3 coding sequence is TGTGCCAGTAGTATATCGGCCCAACTCTACGAGCAGTACTTC. Complete variable domain (other parts from reference TRBV19 and TRBJ2-7): DGGITQSPKYLFRKEGQNVTLSCEQNLNHDAMYWYRQDPGQGLRLIYYSQIVNDFQKGDIAEGYSVSREKKESFPLTVTSAQKNPTAFYLCASSISAQLYEQYFGPGTRLTVT.

This chain links TRBV6-5 with TRBJ2-7, with D hard to call. CDR1 and CDR2 from the germline V gene are MNHEY and SVGAGI. The V and J ends lost 0 bases and 1 base respectively, with 7 bases between them. This CDR3 has 14 residues. The DNA of the CDR3 is TGTGCCAGCAGTTACTCGGGCGGATCCTACGAGCAGTACTTC. It translates to CASSYSGGSYEQYF.

J is TRBJ2-1 and V is TRBV6-1, with 7 bases that match TRBD2. Germline lookup yields CDR1 MNHNS and CDR2 SASEGT. V was pared by 0 bases and J by 1 base, with 6 bases of the junction left unmatched. The CDR3 is 17 amino acids. CDR3 nucleotides: TGTGCCAGCAGTGAAGCGGGAGGGCCGCCATCCTACAATGAGCAGTTCTTC. As protein: CASSEAGGPPSYNEQFF.

The J gene is TRBJ2-7, the V gene TRBV6-1, with TRBD1 matching 9 bases. The CDR3 length is 14 residues. Germline V gene sequence: CDR1 MNHNS, CDR2 SASEGT. V lost 8 bases, J lost 0 bases, and 5 bases stayed unmatched. The CDR3 DNA reads as TGTGCCAGCTTCGGACAGGGGACCTCCTACGAGCAGTACTTC. Amino acids: CASFGQGTSYEQYF.

The chain couples TRBV12-5 to TRBJ2-3; D gene ambiguous. The V end was cut by 1 base, the J end by 3 bases, with 5 bases between. The CDR3 is 13 amino acids. Per the germline V gene, CDR1 is LGHNT and CDR2 is FRNRAP. This CDR3 is CASGLGATDTQYF. In nucleotides, the CDR3 is TGTGCTAGTGGTTTGGGGGCGACAGATACGCAGTATTTT.

The chain carries TRBV18 and TRBJ2-3; the match to TRBD2 covers 12 bases. V shed 5 bases, J shed 4 bases, and the junction held 7 bases outside the gene matches. The length of the CDR3 is 16 residues. Germline V CDR1 and CDR2: KGHSH, LQKENI. The CDR3 loop reads CASSTTSGRTADTQYF. The CDR3 bases are TGTGCCAGCTCAACCACTAGCGGGAGGACGGCAGATACGCAGTATTTT.

The chain couples TRBV10-3 to TRBJ2-7, with D perhaps matching TRBD2 (5 bases). The germline V gene encodes CDR1 ENHRY and CDR2 SYGVKD. V gave up 0 bases and J gave up 4 bases, with 10 bases separating them. The CDR3 extends over 14 amino acids. The CDR3 DNA reads TGTGCCATCAGTGAGTCGATACGGGGTTACGAGCAGTACTTC. Amino acid sequence: CAISESIRGYEQYF.

This chain connects TRBV27 to TRBJ2-1; the match to TRBD1 covers 12 bases. The germline V gene encodes CDR1 MNHEY and CDR2 SMNVEV (reference sequence). The CDR3 loop spans 17 amino acids. The V segment lost 9 bases and the J segment 7 bases; nucleotides outside the gene matches: 16. The CDR3 coding sequence is TGTGCCAGTTCCGGGACAGGGGGCTCAAGAGGGCATAATGAGCAGTTCTTC. As protein: CASSGTGGSRGHNEQFF.

The chain carries TRBV2 and TRBJ2-1; TRBD2 is a possible D gene (5 bases). Germline V gene sequence: CDR1 SNHLY, CDR2 FYNNEI. With 3 bases removed from V and 8 bases from J, the gap between germline ends came to 5 bases. CDR3 length: 11 residues. The CDR3 region is CASSERDEQFF. The CDR3 DNA is TGTGCCAGCAGTGAGCGGGATGAGCAGTTCTTC. Using reference TRBV2 and TRBJ2-1 for the parts outside the CDR3, the full variable domain is EPEVTQTPSHQVTQMGQEVILRCVPISNHLYFYWYRQILGQKVEFLVSFYNNEISEKSEIFDDQFSVERPDGSNFTLKIRSTKLEDSAMYFCASSERDEQFFGPGTRLTVL.

This chain links TRBV6-1 with TRBJ2-5, with 8 bases matching TRBD2. V lost 6 bases, J lost 3 bases, and 6 bases stayed unmatched. The CDR3 has 14 residues. Germline V lookup: CDR1 MNHNS, CDR2 SASEGT. DNA for the CDR3: TGTGCCAGCAGACCCGGGACTAGGAAAGAGACCCAGTACTTC. Translating gives CASRPGTRKETQYF.

The V gene is TRBV27, the J gene TRBJ2-7, with 10 bases that match TRBD1. CDR1 MNHEY and CDR2 SMNVEV come from the germline V gene (reference sequence). The J segment lost 4 bases and the V segment lost 6 bases, leaving 12 bases of the junction unmatched. CDR3 size: 16 residues. CDR3 in DNA: TGTGCCAGCAGCGCCCTAGGGGGACAGGGGTTATACGAGCAGTACTTC. Encoded protein: CASSALGGQGLYEQYF.

The CDR3 spells CASSLSGASTDTQYF. CDR3 bases: TGTGCCAGCAGTTTAAGTGGAGCTAGCACAGATACGCAGTATTTT. The J gene is TRBJ2-3, the V gene TRBV27, with D unresolved. The germline V gene has CDR1 MNHEY and CDR2 SMNVEV (reference sequence). The CDR3 is 15 residues long. V shed 2 bases and J shed 0 bases, with 9 bases lying between them.

This clone is a singleton in its sample. The rearrangement uses TRBV5-4 and TRBJ2-2, with 11 bases identical to TRBD2. The CDR3 has 16 amino acids. Germline assignment: CDR1 SGHNT and CDR2 YYREEE (reference sequence). After removal of 4 bases from V and 7 bases from J, the junction contained 9 bases not matched to a gene. CDR3 bases: TGTGCCAGCAGCATCGATAGCGGGAGGGCCGGCGGGGAGCTGTTTTTT. Its protein product is CASSIDSGRAGGELFF.

This clone is medium-sized (0.01 to 0.1%) by share. The sample carries other DNA sequences with the same CDR3. The V gene is TRBV2, the J gene TRBJ2-7; no definite D call. The CDR3 has 13 amino acids. The V gene's germline CDR1 is SNHLY and CDR2 FYNNEI. The V gene lost 1 base and the J gene lost 2 bases, with 6 bases spanning the gap. CDR3 nucleotides: TGTGCCAGCAGTGAAGATGGGGCCTACGAGCAGTACTTC. It specifies CASSEDGAYEQYF.

This chain links TRBV7-9 with TRBJ1-4, with 10 positions matching TRBD1. The junction had 8 bases not matched to a gene; V was cut back by 5 bases and J by 5 bases. This CDR3 has 16 residues. Germline CDR1 SEHNR, CDR2 FQNEAQ (reference sequence). The CDR3 reads CASSLGPGQGNEKLFF. CDR3 nucleotides: TGTGCCAGCAGCCTGGGGCCGGGACAGGGGAATGAAAAACTGTTTTTT.

This clone has a handful of counts. The chain recombines TRBV11-1 with TRBJ2-7, with D maybe TRBD2 (5 bases). V was pared by 5 bases and J by 1 base, with 15 bases between. The CDR3 runs 15 residues. The germline gives CDR1 SGHAT, CDR2 FQDESV (reference sequence). The CDR3 region is CASSPQRLGSYEQYF. The DNA of the CDR3 is TGTGCCAGCAGCCCCCAGCGGCTGGGATCCTACGAGCAGTACTTC. Based on the CDR3 plus reference TRBV11-1 and TRBJ2-7, the full variable domain is EAEVAQSPRYKITEKSQAVAFWCDPISGHATLYWYRQILGQGPELLVQFQDESVVDDSQLPKDRFSAERLKGVDSTLKIQPAELGDSAMYLCASSPQRLGSYEQYFGPGTRLTVT.

The chain couples TRBV5-8 to TRBJ1-4; no clear D gene. V lost 3 bases and J lost 8, with 14 bases in between. This CDR3 has 14 amino acids. Germline CDR1 SGHTS, CDR2 YDEGEE. The CDR3 sequence: CASSSYNGPEKLFF. CDR3 nucleotides: TGTGCCAGCAGCTCCTACAACGGCCCGGAAAAACTGTTTTTT.

The J gene is TRBJ1-1, the V gene TRBV4-2; D gene ambiguous. This CDR3 is 13 amino acids long. From germline, CDR1 is LGHNA and CDR2 YNFKEQ. V was pared by 0 bases and J by 1 base, with 3 bases between. The CDR3 DNA follows: TGTGCCAGCAGCCAAGATGGGAACACTGAAGCTTTCTTT. It yields the protein CASSQDGNTEAFF.

The rearrangement joins TRBV5-1 to TRBJ2-1; TRBD2 matches 8 bases. V shed 2 bases, J shed 6 bases, and the junction held 4 bases outside the gene matches. This CDR3 has 14 amino acids. CDR1 and CDR2 (germline): SGHRS, YFSETQ. CDR3 nucleotides: TGCGCCAGCAGCTTCCGACTAGCGCGCAATGAGCAGTTCTTC. Its protein is CASSFRLARNEQFF.

The chain couples TRBV18 to TRBJ1-5; D not resolved. This CDR3 region has 14 residues. Germline loops: CDR1 KGHSH, CDR2 LQKENI. V shed 6 bases and J shed 0 bases, with 9 bases lying between them. The CDR3 region is CASSRAASNQPQHF. The CDR3 nucleotides read TGTGCCAGCTCCCGCGCCGCTAGCAATCAGCCCCAGCATTTT. The variable domain in full, completed from reference TRBV18 and TRBJ1-5, reads NAGVMQNPRHLVRRRGQEARLRCSPMKGHSHVYWYRQLPEEGLKFMVYLQKENIIDESGMPKERFSAEFPKEGPSILRIQQVVRGDSAAYFCASSRAASNQPQHFGDGTRLSIL.

The chain recombines TRBV5-4 with TRBJ1-2, with 10 bases aligning to TRBD1. Germline V gene lookup returns CDR1 SGHNT and CDR2 YYREEE (reference sequence). The CDR3 contains 14 residues. J was trimmed by 7 bases and V by 5 bases; bases with no gene match: 8. CDR3 sequence reads: CASSPGQGIGGYTF. The CDR3 bases are TGTGCCAGCAGTCCGGGACAGGGGATTGGTGGCTACACCTTC.